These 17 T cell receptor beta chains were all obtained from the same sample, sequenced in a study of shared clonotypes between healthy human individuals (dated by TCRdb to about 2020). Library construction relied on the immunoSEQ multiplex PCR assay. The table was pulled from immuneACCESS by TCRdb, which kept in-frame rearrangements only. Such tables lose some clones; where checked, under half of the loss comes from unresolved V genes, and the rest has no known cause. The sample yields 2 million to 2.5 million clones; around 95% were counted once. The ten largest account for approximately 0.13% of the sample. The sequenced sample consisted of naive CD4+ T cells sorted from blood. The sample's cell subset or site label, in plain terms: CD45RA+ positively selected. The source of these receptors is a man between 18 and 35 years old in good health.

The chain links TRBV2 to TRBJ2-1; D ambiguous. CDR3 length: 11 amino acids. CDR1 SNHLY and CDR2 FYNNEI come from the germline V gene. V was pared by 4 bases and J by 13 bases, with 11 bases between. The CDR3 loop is CASSGEREQFF. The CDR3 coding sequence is TGTGCCAGCAGTGGCGAGCGAGAACAGTTCTTC. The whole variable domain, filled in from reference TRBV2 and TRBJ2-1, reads EPEVTQTPSHQVTQMGQEVILRCVPISNHLYFYWYRQILGQKVEFLVSFYNNEISEKSEIFDDQFSVERPDGSNFTLKIRSTKLEDSAMYFCASSGEREQFFGPGTRLTVL.

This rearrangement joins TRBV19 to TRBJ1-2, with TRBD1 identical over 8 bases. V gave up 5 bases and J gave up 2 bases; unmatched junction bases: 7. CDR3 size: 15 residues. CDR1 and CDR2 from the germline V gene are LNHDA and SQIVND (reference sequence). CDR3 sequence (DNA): TGTGCCAGTAGTCCCCGGGCAGGGGGCAACTATGGCTACACCTTC. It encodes CASSPRAGGNYGYTF. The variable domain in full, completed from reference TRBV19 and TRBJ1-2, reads DGGITQSPKYLFRKEGQNVTLSCEQNLNHDAMYWYRQDPGQGLRLIYYSQIVNDFQKGDIAEGYSVSREKKESFPLTVTSAQKNPTAFYLCASSPRAGGNYGYTFGSGTRLTVV.

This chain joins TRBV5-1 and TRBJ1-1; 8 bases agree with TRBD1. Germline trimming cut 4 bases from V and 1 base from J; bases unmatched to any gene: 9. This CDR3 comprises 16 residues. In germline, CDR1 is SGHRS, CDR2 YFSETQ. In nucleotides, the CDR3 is TGCGCCAGCAGCGAAAATACCGGGACAGGGAACACTGAAGCTTTCTTT. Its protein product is CASSENTGTGNTEAFF.

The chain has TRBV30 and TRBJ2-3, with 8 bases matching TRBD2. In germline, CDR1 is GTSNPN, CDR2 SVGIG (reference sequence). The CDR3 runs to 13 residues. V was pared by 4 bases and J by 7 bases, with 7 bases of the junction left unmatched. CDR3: CAWMVAGIYTQYF. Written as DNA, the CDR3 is TGTGCCTGGATGGTAGCGGGAATTTATACGCAGTATTTT.

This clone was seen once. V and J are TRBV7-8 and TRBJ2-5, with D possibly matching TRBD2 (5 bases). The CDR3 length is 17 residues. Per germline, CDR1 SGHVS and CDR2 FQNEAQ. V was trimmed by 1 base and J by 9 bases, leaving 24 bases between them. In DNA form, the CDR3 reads TGTGCCAGCAGCTTAGTGGGAAGCGGTCATGTAACTGTTGCCCAGTACTTC. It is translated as CASSLVGSGHVTVAQYF.

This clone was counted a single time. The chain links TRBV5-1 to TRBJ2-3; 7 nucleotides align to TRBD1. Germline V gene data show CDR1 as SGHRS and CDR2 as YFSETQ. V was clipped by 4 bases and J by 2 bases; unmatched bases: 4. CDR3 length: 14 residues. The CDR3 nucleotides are TGCGCCAGCAGCACGGACAGGCTCACAGATACGCAGTATTTT. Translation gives CASSTDRLTDTQYF.

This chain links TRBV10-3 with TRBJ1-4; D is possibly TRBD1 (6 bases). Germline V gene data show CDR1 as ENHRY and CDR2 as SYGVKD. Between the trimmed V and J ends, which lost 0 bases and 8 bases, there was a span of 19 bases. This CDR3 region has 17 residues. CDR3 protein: CAISESRASGGREKLFF. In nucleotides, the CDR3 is TGTGCCATCAGTGAGTCGAGAGCCAGCGGGGGCAGGGAAAAACTGTTTTTT.

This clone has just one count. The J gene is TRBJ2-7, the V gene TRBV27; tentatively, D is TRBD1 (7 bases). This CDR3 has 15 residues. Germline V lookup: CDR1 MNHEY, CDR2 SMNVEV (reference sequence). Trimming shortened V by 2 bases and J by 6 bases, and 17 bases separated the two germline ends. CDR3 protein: CASSLEEGAWSEQYF. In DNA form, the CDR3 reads TGTGCCAGCAGTTTAGAGGAGGGGGCCTGGAGCGAGCAGTACTTC.

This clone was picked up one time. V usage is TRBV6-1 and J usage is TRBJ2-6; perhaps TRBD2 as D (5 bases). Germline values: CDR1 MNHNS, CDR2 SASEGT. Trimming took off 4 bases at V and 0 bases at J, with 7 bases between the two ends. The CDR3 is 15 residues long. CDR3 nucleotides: TGTGCCAGCAGTGCCGGGAACTCTGGGGCCAACGTCCTGACTTTC. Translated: CASSAGNSGANVLTF.

The CDR3 coding sequence is TGCGCCAGCAGCCAGGGACAGGGAAACTCCTACGAGCAGTACTTC. This translates into CASSQGQGNSYEQYF. The gene calls are TRBV10-1 and TRBJ2-7; 9 nucleotides match TRBD1. CDR1 and CDR2 from the germline V gene are WNHNN and SYGVQD (reference sequence). With 6 bases clipped from V and 0 bases from J, the junction kept 6 bases outside the gene matches. CDR3 size: 15 residues.

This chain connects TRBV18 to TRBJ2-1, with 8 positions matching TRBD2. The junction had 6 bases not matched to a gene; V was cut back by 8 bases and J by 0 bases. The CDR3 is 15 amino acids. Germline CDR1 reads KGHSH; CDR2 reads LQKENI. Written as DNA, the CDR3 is TGTGCCAGCACCAGCGGGGGCAGCTCCTACAATGAGCAGTTCTTC. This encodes CASTSGGSSYNEQFF.

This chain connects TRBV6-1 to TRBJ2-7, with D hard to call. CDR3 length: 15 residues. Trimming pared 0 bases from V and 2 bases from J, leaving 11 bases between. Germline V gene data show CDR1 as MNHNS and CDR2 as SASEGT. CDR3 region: CASSEASGSPYEQYF. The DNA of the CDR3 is TGTGCCAGCAGTGAAGCTAGTGGTAGTCCCTACGAGCAGTACTTC.

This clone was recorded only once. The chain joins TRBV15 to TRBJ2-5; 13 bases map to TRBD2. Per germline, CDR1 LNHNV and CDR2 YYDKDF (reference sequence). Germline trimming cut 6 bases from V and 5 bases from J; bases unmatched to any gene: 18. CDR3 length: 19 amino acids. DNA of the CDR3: TGTGCCACCAGTACCCAAGGACAGCGGACTAGCGGGAGTATGGAGACCCAGTACTTC. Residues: CATSTQGQRTSGSMETQYF.

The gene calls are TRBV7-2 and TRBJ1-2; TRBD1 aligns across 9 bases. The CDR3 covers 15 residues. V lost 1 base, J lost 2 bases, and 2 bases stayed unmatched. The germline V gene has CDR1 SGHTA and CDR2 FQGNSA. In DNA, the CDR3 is TGTGCCAGCAGCTTAGGGGGGACAGGGAACTATGGCTACACCTTC. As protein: CASSLGGTGNYGYTF.

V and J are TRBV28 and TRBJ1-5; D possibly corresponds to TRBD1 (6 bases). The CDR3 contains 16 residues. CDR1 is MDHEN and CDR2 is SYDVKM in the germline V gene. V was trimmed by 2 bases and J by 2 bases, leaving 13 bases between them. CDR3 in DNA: TGTGCCAGCAGTTTAAATAGGGGGGTTGGCAATCAGCCCCAGCATTTT. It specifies CASSLNRGVGNQPQHF.

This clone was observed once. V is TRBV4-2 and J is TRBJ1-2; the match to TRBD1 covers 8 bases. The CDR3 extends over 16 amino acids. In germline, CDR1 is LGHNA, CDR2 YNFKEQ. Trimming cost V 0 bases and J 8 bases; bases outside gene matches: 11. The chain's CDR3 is CASSQEPGQGATGYTF. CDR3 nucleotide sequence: TGTGCCAGCAGCCAAGAGCCTGGCCAGGGGGCGACCGGCTACACCTTC.

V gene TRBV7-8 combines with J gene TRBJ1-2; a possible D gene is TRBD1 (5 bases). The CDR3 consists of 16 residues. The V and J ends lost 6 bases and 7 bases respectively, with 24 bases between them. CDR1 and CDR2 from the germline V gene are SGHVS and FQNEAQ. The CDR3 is CASSLLQSFQGTGYTF. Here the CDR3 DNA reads TGTGCCAGCAGTCTACTCCAGAGTTTTCAGGGAACTGGCTACACCTTC.